Below are 18 T cell receptor beta chains sequenced from a single sample in a study of T cells after yellow fever vaccination. TCRdb passed the 5' RACE reads through MiXCR, listing each CDR3 protein once. The sample has 200,000 to 300,000 distinct CDR3 sequences; more than 3.5% are singletons. Material: PBMCs, obtained 15 days after the yellow fever booster vaccination. These receptor sequences come from a man aged 18 to 30 who received the YFV17D yellow fever vaccine.

This clonotype has at least ten counts. The chain has TRBV12-3 or TRBV12-4 and TRBJ2-3, with D hard to call. This CDR3 has 15 amino acids. V was pared by 2 bases and J by 6 bases, with 15 bases between. CDR3 residues: CASSLLAVGLDTQYF. In DNA form, the CDR3 reads TGTGCCAGCAGTTTATTGGCCGTCGGATTGGATACGCAGTATTTT.

The V call is TRBV4-1, the J call TRBJ1-5; 7 nucleotides match TRBD1. V shed 4 bases, J shed 2 bases, and the junction held 8 bases outside the gene matches. The CDR3 sequence is 16 residues long. Germline V gene sequence: CDR1 MGHRA, CDR2 YSYEKL. The CDR3 here is CASSLTKGQRNQPQHF. As DNA, the CDR3 is TGCGCCAGCAGCCTCACGAAGGGACAGCGCAATCAGCCCCAGCATTTT.

This clonotype has at least ten counts. The rearrangement joins TRBV4-3 to TRBJ2-5, with D maybe TRBD2 (6 bases). The length of the CDR3 is 15 residues. Trimming removed 0 bases from V and 3 bases from J, with 11 bases in between. From germline, CDR1 is LGHNA and CDR2 YSLEER. This chain's CDR3 is CASSQDVGTEETQYF. CDR3 DNA sequence: TGCGCCAGCAGCCAAGATGTGGGGACTGAAGAGACCCAGTACTTC.

This clonotype was observed at least ten times. The V call is TRBV4-2, the J call TRBJ1-5, with 7 bases aligning to TRBD1. The CDR3 is made up of 17 amino acids. Germline V CDR1 and CDR2: LGHNA, YNFKEQ. The V and J ends lost 2 bases and 3 bases, in that order; junction bases with no gene match: 10. The CDR3 DNA is TGTGCCAGCAGCCAATTACTGACAGGGAATCCCAATCAGCCCCAGCATTTT. Its protein is CASSQLLTGNPNQPQHF.

This clonotype was seen many times. This sequence joins TRBV5-5 and TRBJ2-7, with a possible D match to TRBD2 (6 bases). Trimming pared 3 bases from V and 5 bases from J, leaving 15 bases between. Looked up from germline, CDR1 is SGHKS and CDR2 is YYEKEE (reference sequence). This CDR3 contains 14 residues. DNA of the CDR3: TGTGCCAGCAGCTACCGGGACTTCCCCCACGAGCAGTACTTC. Protein: CASSYRDFPHEQYF. The full variable domain, with the rest looked up from reference TRBV5-5 and TRBJ2-7, is DAGVTQSPTHLIKTRGQQVTLRCSPISGHKSVSWYQQVLGQGPQFIFQYYEKEERGRGNFPDRFSARQFPNYSSELNVNALLLGDSALYLCASSYRDFPHEQYFGPGTRLTVT.

Many counts were recorded for this clonotype. The chain couples TRBV6-1 to TRBJ1-4; D gene unclear. CDR3 length equals 16 residues. The germline V gene has CDR1 MNHNS and CDR2 SASEGT. Trimming cost V 6 bases and J 5 bases, with 19 bases left between them. CDR3 in amino acids: CASRTSDTWINEKLFF. The CDR3 nucleotides read TGTGCCAGCAGAACCAGTGACACCTGGATCAATGAAAAACTGTTTTTT.

At least ten counts were recorded for this clonotype. The chain has TRBV10-3 and TRBJ2-1; 9 bases fit TRBD2. Germline loops: CDR1 ENHRY, CDR2 SYGVKD. V trimming: 7 bases; J trimming: 1 base; junction bases outside the gene matches: 14. This CDR3 is 18 amino acids long. The CDR3 region is CAITVGAGGFGSYNEQFF. CDR3 coding DNA: TGTGCCATCACCGTGGGAGCGGGGGGTTTTGGGTCCTACAATGAGCAGTTCTTC.

This clonotype was observed at least ten times. The V gene is TRBV7-3, the J gene TRBJ1-3, with D perhaps matching TRBD1 (5 bases). Trimming stripped 3 bases from V and 0 bases from J, with 15 bases between. CDR1 and CDR2 (germline): SGHTA, FQGTGA. The CDR3 runs 17 residues. CDR3 nucleotide sequence: TGTGCCAGCAGCTTTGGGGGAACACCGGGCTCTGGAAACACCATATATTTT. Protein: CASSFGGTPGSGNTIYF.

This clonotype was seen many times. The chain uses TRBV29-1 and TRBJ2-1; 14 nucleotides line up with TRBD2. V shed 6 bases, J shed 5 bases, and the junction held 3 bases outside the gene matches. The CDR3 totals 14 residues. Per the germline V gene, CDR1 is SQVTM and CDR2 is ANQGSEA. CDR3 protein: CSVAGLAGDNEQFF. DNA for the CDR3: TGCAGCGTCGCGGGACTAGCGGGGGACAATGAGCAGTTCTTC.

This clonotype was counted ten times or more. The V call is TRBV7-9, the J call TRBJ1-1; unclear D gene. V lost 5 bases and J lost 2, with 12 bases in between. Germline V gives CDR1 SEHNR, CDR2 FQNEAQ (reference sequence). The CDR3 is made up of 14 amino acids. CDR3 sequence: CASSLDGHNTEAFF. CDR3 in DNA: TGTGCCAGCAGCCTCGACGGGCATAACACTGAAGCTTTCTTT.

This clonotype was found many times. V and J are TRBV7-2 and TRBJ2-5, with D perhaps matching TRBD2 (5 bases). The CDR3 is 14 amino acids. Looked up from germline, CDR1 is SGHTA and CDR2 is FQGNSA. V shed 0 bases and J shed 5 bases, with 10 bases lying between them. The CDR3 spells CASSLARGRETQYF. The CDR3 region has the DNA TGTGCCAGCAGCTTAGCGCGAGGGCGGGAGACCCAGTACTTC.

This clonotype was observed at least ten times. The rearrangement uses TRBV12-3 or TRBV12-4 and TRBJ1-3; 9 bases align to TRBD1. CDR3 length equals 17 residues. Trimming removed 4 bases from V and 1 base from J; junction bases left unmatched: 8. The CDR3 nucleotides read TGTGCCAGCAGTTCCGGGACAGGGAACCCATCTGGAAACACCATATATTTT. Its protein is CASSSGTGNPSGNTIYF.

This clonotype appeared many times. V usage is TRBV4-3 and J usage is TRBJ2-3; TRBD2 might be the D (7 bases). The CDR3 has 16 amino acids. Germline V gene sequence: CDR1 LGHNA, CDR2 YSLEER. Trimming removed 0 bases at V and 4 bases at J, with 14 bases between. The CDR3 DNA reads as TGCGCCAGCAGCCAAGAGGGAGGGGGTGGACCAGATACGCAGTATTTT. It translates to CASSQEGGGGPDTQYF.

This clonotype was found many times. The chain has TRBV29-1 and TRBJ1-2; D gene ambiguous. The V end lost 1 base, the J end lost 5 bases, and 17 bases lay between the germline ends. Per the germline V gene, CDR1 is SQVTM and CDR2 is ANQGSEA. The length of the CDR3 is 15 residues. The CDR3 spells CSVEGGTHSAYGYTF. In DNA, the CDR3 is TGCAGCGTTGAAGGGGGAACCCATTCGGCGTATGGCTACACCTTC.

There are many counts of this clonotype. The rearrangement joins TRBV5-6 to TRBJ1-1; 10 bases are shared with TRBD1. V was pared by 2 bases and J by 0 bases, with 7 bases of the junction left unmatched. Germline CDR1 and CDR2: SGHDT and YYEEEE. The CDR3 runs to 17 residues. CDR3 sequence (DNA): TGTGCCAGCAGCTTAGGGGACAGGGGACTCGTGAACACTGAAGCTTTCTTT. It yields the protein CASSLGDRGLVNTEAFF.

This clonotype occurred many times. The V gene is TRBV6-6, the J gene TRBJ2-1; 10 bases align to TRBD1. Trimming removed 2 bases from V and 9 bases from J; junction bases left unmatched: 10. In germline, CDR1 is MNHNY, CDR2 SVGAGI (reference sequence). The CDR3 spans 16 residues. The CDR3 coding sequence is TGTGCCAGCAGTTACCCGCACCGGGACAGGGGAGGTGAGCAGTTCTTC. As protein: CASSYPHRDRGGEQFF.

This clonotype showed up many times. CDR3 bases: TGCGCCAGCAGCTTGGGGCCTGGGACTTCTGAAGCTTTCTTT. Residues: CASSLGPGTSEAFF. The chain is built from TRBV5-1 and TRBJ1-1; D is perhaps TRBD1 (5 bases). Germline-derived CDR1 and CDR2 are SGHRS and YFSETQ. This CDR3 region has 14 residues. V was trimmed by 0 bases and J by 6 bases, leaving 12 bases between them.

This clonotype showed up many times. The V and J genes are TRBV12-3 or TRBV12-4 and TRBJ1-2, with unresolved D. The CDR3 sequence is 14 residues long. V lost 2 bases to trimming and J lost 1 base, with 8 bases between them. This chain's CDR3 is CASSLTEDNYGYTF. CDR3 sequence (DNA): TGTGCCAGCAGTTTAACAGAAGATAACTATGGCTACACCTTC.